Listed below are T cell receptor beta chains from one sample, sequenced in a study of T cells in narcolepsy. Assay: immunoSEQ multiplex PCR; the TCRdb copy retains only in-frame clones and omits some. The table records 20,000 to 30,000 clones, about 80% of them present only once. Sequences were obtained from memory (CD45RA-) CD4+ T cells from blood. Receptors originate from a human donor in good health. Both conserved end residues are part of each CDR3. Each record gives: D gene, J gene, clone size, V gene, CDR3 DNA, CDR3 protein. D genes are given only for firm matches. Size tells how often a clone was seen (once, few, many) or the class of an expanded clone, and some rows leave it out.

- | TRBJ2-7 | - | TRBV7-6 | TGTGCCAGCAGCCCAAGGACTTCCTCTGGCGAGCAGTACTTC | CASSPRTSSGEQYF
TRBD2 | TRBJ2-3 | - | TRBV10-3 | TGTGCCATCAGGACTAGCGGGAGCACAGATACGCAGTATTTT | CAIRTSGSTDTQYF
TRBD2 | TRBJ2-6 | few | TRBV7-8 | TGTGCCAGCAGCTCTCGACTAGCGGGAGGCATCTCTGGGGCCAACGTCCTGACTTTC | CASSSRLAGGISGANVLTF
- | TRBJ1-3 | - | TRBV21-1 | TGTGCCAGCAGCAAAGTGCGGGTGGGAACAGAATCCCCCTCTGCCGGAAACACCATATATTTT | CASSKVRVGTESPSAGNTIYF
TRBD1 | TRBJ2-7 | - | TRBV5-6 | TGTGCCAGCAGCTCCTGGACAGGGAGCGAGCAGTACTTC | CASSSWTGSEQYF
- | TRBJ1-5 | - | TRBV30 | TGTGCCTGGAGGGGGACAAATAGCAATCAGCCCCAGCATTTT | CAWRGTNSNQPQHF
- | TRBJ2-5 | - | TRBV7-9 | TGTGCCAGCAGCTCCGCGGGGCGCGGGGAGACCCAGTACTTC | CASSSAGRGETQYF
- | TRBJ1-2 | - | TRBV6-5 | TGTGCCAGCAGTGAATGGTATAATAACTATGGCTACACCTTC | CASSEWYNNYGYTF
- | TRBJ2-5 | - | TRBV4-1 | TGCGCCAGCAGCCAACCGACTCGAAAAGAAAAGACCCAGTACTTC | CASSQPTRKEKTQYF
- | TRBJ2-1 | - | TRBV6-1 | TGTGCCAGCAGTGATCTCGGGGTCCTCCGGAGAAATGAGCAGTTCTTC | CASSDLGVLRRNEQFF
TRBD1 | TRBJ1-6 | - | TRBV11-2 | TGTGCCAGCAGCCCGCCACAGGGGTCCAATTCACCCCTCCACTTT | CASSPPQGSNSPLHF
- | TRBJ1-1 | - | TRBV19 | TGTGCCACCAAGACGGGGGTTCGGGGAGACACTGAAGCTTTCTTT | CATKTGVRGDTEAFF
- | TRBJ2-3 | - | TRBV13 | TGTGCCAGCAGCTTAACGGGGATCACAGATACGCAGTATTTT | CASSLTGITDTQYF
TRBD2 | TRBJ2-5 | once | TRBV6-6 | TGTGCCAGCAGGGACGGGGGGGCGCGCCAAGAGACCCAGTACTTC | CASRDGGARQETQYF
TRBD2 | TRBJ2-1 | once | TRBV2 | TGTGCCAGCAGTGGATTGGAGCGGGAGATGGATGAGCAGTTCTTC | CASSGLEREMDEQFF
TRBD2 | TRBJ2-3 | - | TRBV6-6 | TGTGCCGAGGGGCGGGAGAGGACAGATACGCAGTATTTT | CAEGRERTDTQYF
- | TRBJ1-1 | - | TRBV19 | TGTGCCAGTACACAGTCGGCGAACACTGAAGCTTTCTTT | CASTQSANTEAFF
TRBD2 | TRBJ2-1 | - | TRBV19 | TGTGCCAGTAAACCGGGAGGGCCGTTGAATGAGCAGTTCTTC | CASKPGGPLNEQFF
TRBD1 | TRBJ1-6 | - | TRBV30 | TGTGCCTGGAGACGCGCGGACAGGGGTAATTCACCCCTCCACTTT | CAWRRADRGNSPLHF
TRBD1 | TRBJ2-7 | - | TRBV5-1 | TGCGCCAGCAGCCTGTCGGACAGGAATTTAGACGAGCAGTACTTC | CASSLSDRNLDEQYF
- | TRBJ1-5 | - | TRBV30 | TGTGCCTGGAGTCCTCTTTTCACTCTCGAGGGGGACAATCAGCCCCAGCATTTT | CAWSPLFTLEGDNQPQHF
- | TRBJ2-7 | - | TRBV19 | TGTGCCAGTGGGTATGACGAGCAGTACTTC | CASGYDEQYF
- | TRBJ1-2 | - | TRBV10-3 | TGTGCCATCGAAAGGGCAGGGTCTCTCACTAACTATGGCTACACCTTC | CAIERAGSLTNYGYTF